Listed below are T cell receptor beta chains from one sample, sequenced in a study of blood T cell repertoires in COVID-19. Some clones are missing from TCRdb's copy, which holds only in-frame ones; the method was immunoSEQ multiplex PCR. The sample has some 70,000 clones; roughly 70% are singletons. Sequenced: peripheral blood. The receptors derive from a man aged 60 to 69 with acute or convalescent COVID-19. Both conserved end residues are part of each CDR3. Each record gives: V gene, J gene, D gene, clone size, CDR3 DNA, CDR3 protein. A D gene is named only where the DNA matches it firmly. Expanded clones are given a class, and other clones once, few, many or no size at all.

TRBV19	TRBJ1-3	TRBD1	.	TGTGCCAGTATCTCCGGATACGGGACAGGGCATACCGACTCTGGAAACACCATATATTTT	CASISGYGTGHTDSGNTIYF
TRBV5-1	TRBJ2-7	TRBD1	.	TGCGCCAGCAGCTCCGGGACAGGGGCGACTGAGCAGTACTTC	CASSSGTGATEQYF
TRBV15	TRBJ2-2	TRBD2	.	TGTGCCACCAGCAGACTGACTAGCGGGCGACCGAACACCGGGGAGCTGTTTTTT	CATSRLTSGRPNTGELFF
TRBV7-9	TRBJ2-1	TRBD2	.	TGTGCCAGCAGCTTAGGTACTAGCGGGGGGAGGAATGAGCAGTTCTTC	CASSLGTSGGRNEQFF
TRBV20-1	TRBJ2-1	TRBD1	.	TGCAGTGCTAGTTGGGGGGACAGGGGCGCGGGCAATGAGCAGTTCTTC	CSASWGDRGAGNEQFF
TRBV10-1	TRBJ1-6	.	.	TGCGCTACGTCCGGGGAAACGAATTCACCCCTCCACTTT	CATSGETNSPLHF
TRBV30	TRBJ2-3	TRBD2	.	TGTGCCTGGAGTGGGACTAGCGGGAGTGCGGATACGCAGTATTTT	CAWSGTSGSADTQYF
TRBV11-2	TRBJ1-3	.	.	TGTGCCAGCAGCTTAGATGGAGCCAGCTCTGGAAACACCATATATTTT	CASSLDGASSGNTIYF
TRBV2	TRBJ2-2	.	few	TGTGCCAGCAGTGATCGCAGGGGAACCGGGGAGCTGTTTTTT	CASSDRRGTGELFF
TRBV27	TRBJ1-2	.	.	TGTGCCACCAAATACAGGACGGATGTCTATGGCTACACCTTC	CATKYRTDVYGYTF
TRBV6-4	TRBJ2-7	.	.	TGTGCCAGCAGTCAGGACTACGAACCTATGAAGGAGCAGTACTTC	CASSQDYEPMKEQYF
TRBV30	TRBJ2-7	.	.	TGTGCCTGGAGTGATCCCGGTGCCTACGAGCAGTACTTC	CAWSDPGAYEQYF
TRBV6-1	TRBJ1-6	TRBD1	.	TGTGCCAGCAGTGAAGCCGGGACAGTAAATTCACCCCTCCACTTT	CASSEAGTVNSPLHF
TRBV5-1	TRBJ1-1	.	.	TGCGCCAGCAGCATACCATCAGGGGTAGACACTGAAGCTTTCTTT	CASSIPSGVDTEAFF
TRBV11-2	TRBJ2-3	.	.	TGTGCCAGCCGGATGACGGGGGATACGCAGTATTTT	CASRMTGDTQYF
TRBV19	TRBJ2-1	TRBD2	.	TGTGCCAGTAGTCCCCTAGCGGCAAACAATGAGCAGTTCTTC	CASSPLAANNEQFF
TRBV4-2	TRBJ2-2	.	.	TGTGCCAGCACCGGCCTGTCGGGCACCGGGGAGCTGTTTTTT	CASTGLSGTGELFF
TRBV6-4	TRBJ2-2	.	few	TGTGCCAGCAGTGTCGACAGGGAGGACGGGGAGCTGTTTTTT	CASSVDREDGELFF
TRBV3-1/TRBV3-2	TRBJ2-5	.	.	TGTGCCAGCAGCCAAGATCTAGCGTCAGAGACCCAGTACTTC	CASSQDLASETQYF
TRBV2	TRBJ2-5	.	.	TGTGCCAGCAGTTACAGGGAAGAGACCCAGTACTTC	CASSYREETQYF
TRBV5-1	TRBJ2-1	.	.	TGCGCCAGCAGCGACCGGACAGCGGACAATGAGCAGTTCTTC	CASSDRTADNEQFF
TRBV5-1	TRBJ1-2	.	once	TGCGCCAGCAGGTCCCCGGAGGGCGGCTACACCTTC	CASRSPEGGYTF
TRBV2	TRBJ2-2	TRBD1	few	TGTGCCAGCAGTGAACGGGACAGAAGTATCAGGGCAGCCGGGGAGCTGTTTTTT	CASSERDRSIRAAGELFF
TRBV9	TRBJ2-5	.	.	TGTGCCAGCAGCGTAGGGGGGGAGAGGGAGACCCAGTACTTC	CASSVGGERETQYF
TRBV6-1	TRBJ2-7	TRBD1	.	TGTGCCAGCAGTGAAAGGGGACAGGGGGCCGACGAGCAGTACTTC	CASSERGQGADEQYF
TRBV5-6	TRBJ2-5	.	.	TGTGCCAGCAGCCCACTTACAGGGTCGGGTGAGACCCAGTACTTC	CASSPLTGSGETQYF
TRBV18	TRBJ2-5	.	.	TGTGCCAGCTCACAGGAGAGACCAGCGGCTAAAGAGACCCAGTACTTC	CASSQERPAAKETQYF
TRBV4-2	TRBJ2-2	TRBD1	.	TGTGCCAGCAGCCAAGATTATGGGACAGAGAACACCGGGGAGCTGTTTTTT	CASSQDYGTENTGELFF
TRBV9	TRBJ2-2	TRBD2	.	TGTGCCAGCAGCGAAGGACTAGCGGGGACGAACACCGGGGAGCTGTTTTTT	CASSEGLAGTNTGELFF
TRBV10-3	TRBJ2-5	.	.	TGTGCCATCAGTGCAAGCGAGACCCAGTACTTC	CAISASETQYF
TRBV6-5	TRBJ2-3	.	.	TGTGCCAGCAGTTACTCTTTAGGCACAGATACGCAGTATTTT	CASSYSLGTDTQYF
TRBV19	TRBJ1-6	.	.	TGTGCCAGTAGTATTCAGGGAAATAATTCACCCCTCCACTTT	CASSIQGNNSPLHF
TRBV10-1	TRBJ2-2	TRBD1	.	TGCGCCAGCACCCACAGGGGGCGCGGCCGGGGAGCTGTTTTT	CASTHRGRGRGAVF